What follows are 28 T cell receptor beta chains derived from one specimen sequenced in a study of T-cell reconstitution after alpha-beta-depleted transplantation in children (dated by TCRdb to 2015 to 2016). The label giving this sample's treatment or condition can be read as: allogeneic hematopoietic cell transplantation with graft depleted of TCRalphabeta T cells and CD19 B cells. Libraries came from PCR. The instrument given in TCRdb is Illumina HiSeq 2500. Molecular barcoding was employed in the preparation of TCR libraries, with unique molecular identifiers being used to normalize TCRbeta repertoire quantification. In TCRdb, the public reads were trimmed at Q25 with fastp and aligned with MiXCR, with productive beta chains retained. Every entry covers one CDR3 protein and lists the most common genes and DNA from its rows. Here the sample has hundreds of thousands of distinct CDR3 sequences; around 14% occur a single time. About 0.77% of the sample lies in the top ten.

The specimen was PBMCs, collected before TCRalphabeta/CD19-depleted stem cell transplant. The receptors here all came from a girl aged 2 to 10 with congenital amegakaryocytic thrombocytopenia, due to receive a stem cell transplant.

This clonotype came up a few times. The chain links TRBV5-2 to TRBJ2-5; TRBD2 is the table's D call and was not checked against the DNA. TRBV5-2 is deemed a pseudogene. CDR3 length: 16 residues. The chain's CDR3 is CAMGPGLADNQETQYF. In DNA form, the CDR3 reads TGTGCCATGGGCCCCGGACTAGCCGATAACCAAGAGACCCAGTACTTC.

This clonotype was counted many times. The J gene is TRBJ2-5, the V gene TRBV12-3 or TRBV12-4, with D maybe TRBD1 (6 bases). V dropped 5 bases and J dropped 1 base, with 11 bases sitting between them. This CDR3 region has 14 residues. As DNA, the CDR3 is TGTGCCAGCAGTCCAGGACAGTCCCAAGAGACCCAGTACTTC. Protein product: CASSPGQSQETQYF.

The V gene is TRBV5-1, the J gene TRBJ2-5, with D unclear. Germline CDR1 SGHRS, CDR2 YFSETQ. The V end was cut by 1 base, the J end by 4 bases, with 17 bases between. The CDR3 loop spans 16 amino acids. CDR3 sequence (DNA): TGCGCCAGCAGCTTGAACTTTGGCGGTGGCAGAGAGACCCAGTACTTC. It is translated as CASSLNFGGGRETQYF.

The CDR3 nucleotides read TGTGCCAGCAGGGGACAGGGGTACGAGCAGTACTTC. It yields the protein CASRGQGYEQYF. This chain uses TRBV7-9 with TRBJ2-7; 10 bases fit TRBD1. The CDR3 runs to 12 residues. The trim removed 6 bases at V and 4 bases at J, leaving 0 bases unmatched. Germline CDR1 SEHNR, CDR2 FQNEAQ (reference sequence).

This clonotype was observed a few times. V usage is TRBV12-3 or TRBV12-4 and J usage is TRBJ2-5; the match to TRBD2 covers 11 bases. V shed 2 bases, J shed 2 bases, and the junction held 7 bases outside the gene matches. The CDR3 is 17 amino acids. The CDR3 loop reads CASSLNSGRGVQETQYF. The CDR3 coding sequence is TGTGCCAGCAGTTTAAATAGCGGGAGGGGGGTTCAAGAGACCCAGTACTTC.

Comments on this clonotype: One end of the junction does not line up with germline, which may come from a read error. The rearrangement joins TRBV3-1 to TRBJ2-1; D is uncertain. Germline-derived CDR1 and CDR2 are LGHDT and YNNKEL (reference sequence). This CDR3 is 16 amino acids long. CDR3 bases: TGTGCCAGCAGCCAAGATACATTCCGCTCCTACAATGAGCAGCTCTTC. It yields the protein CASSQDTFRSYNEQLF.

This clonotype showed up many times. The chain uses TRBV5-1 and TRBJ2-1; TRBD2 agrees at 9 bases. There are 16 residues in the CDR3. V gave up 3 bases and J gave up 8 bases; unmatched junction bases: 12. Germline V gives CDR1 SGHRS, CDR2 YFSETQ. The CDR3 loop is CASSSTGSGRHYEQFF. The DNA of the CDR3 is TGCGCCAGCAGCTCCACCGGGAGCGGGAGGCACTATGAGCAGTTCTTC.

This clonotype was found a few times. The chain has TRBV7-8 and TRBJ2-1, with D possibly being TRBD1 or TRBD2 (5 bases each). There are 18 residues in the CDR3. CDR1 is SGHVS, CDR2 FQNEAQ, per germline. The ends were cut back, 1 base at V and 0 bases at J, with 16 bases in the middle. The CDR3 bases are TGTGCCAGCAGCTTAGGTCCTGTTGGGGGAAGCTCCTACAATGAGCAGTTCTTC. This sequence encodes CASSLGPVGGSSYNEQFF.

To note about this clonotype: A much larger clone sits a single nucleotide away, making a read error possible. The chain has TRBV29-1 and TRBJ1-2; no reliable D call. CDR3 length equals 12 residues. Between the trimmed V and J ends, which lost 8 bases and 8 bases, there was a span of 18 bases. Germline CDR1 SQVTM, CDR2 ANQGSEA. The CDR3 protein is CSIRTLVRGYTF. In DNA form, the CDR3 reads TGCAGCATCAGAACCTTAGTACGAGGCTACACCTTC.

This clonotype was counted many times. J is TRBJ2-7 and V is TRBV12-3 or TRBV12-4; D ambiguous. There are 14 residues in the CDR3. V was cut by 8 bases and J by 0 bases, with 14 bases left in between. The CDR3 reads CASVSDTASYEQYF. DNA of the CDR3: TGTGCCAGCGTTTCAGACACAGCCTCCTACGAGCAGTACTTC.

The gene calls are TRBV20-1 and TRBJ2-1; D may match TRBD1 or TRBD2 (5 bases each). CDR1 and CDR2 from the germline V gene are DFQATT and SNEGSKA (reference sequence). The CDR3 spans 17 residues. Trimming took 3 bases from V and 7 from J, leaving 25 bases between them. The CDR3: CSASPRPGRLFSNEQFF. In DNA form, the CDR3 reads TGCAGTGCTAGCCCGCGGCCGGGGCGCCTATTCTCTAATGAGCAGTTCTTC.

This rearrangement joins TRBV4-1 to TRBJ2-1; D is tentatively TRBD1 or TRBD2 (6 bases each). The CDR3 length is 22 residues. The germline V and J ends were trimmed by 2 bases and 4 bases, with 33 bases remaining between them. Germline loops: CDR1 MGHRA, CDR2 YSYEKL. The CDR3 nucleotides are TGCGCCAGCAGCCAAACTAGAGGGGGGCCTAGCCTAATTTCGGACCCTTACAATGAGCAGTTCTTC. This translates into CASSQTRGGPSLISDPYNEQFF.

This clonotype occurred many times. The chain couples TRBV20-1 to TRBJ2-7, with no clear D. V lost 0 bases, J lost 4 bases, and 13 bases lay in between. Germline loops: CDR1 DFQATT, CDR2 SNEGSKA (reference sequence). This CDR3 spans 14 amino acids. This CDR3 is CSARDTGRRYEQYF. In nucleotides, the CDR3 is TGCAGTGCTAGAGATACCGGACGCAGGTACGAGCAGTACTTC.

This clonotype has a single count. This sequence joins TRBV20-1 and TRBJ2-3; 7 bases agree with TRBD2. The CDR3 loop spans 16 amino acids. Germline lookup yields CDR1 DFQATT and CDR2 SNEGSKA (reference sequence). Unmatched junction bases numbered 17, after V lost 6 bases and J lost 5 bases. The CDR3 DNA sequence: TGCAGTGCCCCAAACCCTTTCCAGCGGGATAGAGATACGCAGTATTTT. It specifies CSAPNPFQRDRDTQYF.

The gene calls are TRBV2 and TRBJ2-7; 9 bases fit TRBD1. This CDR3 spans 14 amino acids. After removal of 6 bases from V and 0 bases from J, the junction contained 3 bases not matched to a gene. CDR1 and CDR2 from the germline V gene are SNHLY and FYNNEI. CDR3 region: CASRDRGSSYEQYF. The CDR3 DNA reads as TGTGCCAGCAGAGACAGGGGGAGCTCCTACGAGCAGTACTTC.

This clonotype showed up many times. The chain recombines TRBV20-1 with TRBJ2-4; D may correspond to TRBD1 or TRBD2 (7 bases each). This CDR3 has 13 residues. V dropped 1 base and J dropped 8 bases, with 12 bases sitting between them. In germline, CDR1 is DFQATT, CDR2 SNEGSKA (reference sequence). CDR3 sequence: CSARVAGGDIQYF. The CDR3, as DNA: TGCAGTGCTAGAGTGGCAGGGGGGGACATTCAGTACTTC.

Many counts were recorded for this clonotype. The chain combines TRBV5-1 with TRBJ2-2, with 7 bases matching TRBD1. This CDR3 comprises 16 residues. Germline V gene sequence: CDR1 SGHRS, CDR2 YFSETQ. Trimming removed 0 bases from V and 0 bases from J; junction bases left unmatched: 2. The CDR3 sequence is CASSLAGTANTGELFF. CDR3 DNA sequence: TGCGCCAGCAGCTTGGCCGGGACAGCGAACACCGGGGAGCTGTTTTTT.

This clonotype showed up many times. The chain links TRBV19 to TRBJ2-1; D may correspond to TRBD1 or TRBD2 (5 bases each). The CDR3 covers 13 residues. From germline, CDR1 is LNHDA and CDR2 SQIVND (reference sequence). V was shortened by 2 bases and J by 12 bases, with 14 bases between the two germline ends. CDR3 in amino acids: CASSIQGANMQFF. The CDR3 region has the DNA TGTGCCAGTAGTATACAGGGAGCCAATATGCAGTTCTTC.

This clonotype appeared a few times. The chain employs TRBV7-2 and TRBJ2-7; possible D gene TRBD1, 7 bases. Between the trimmed V and J ends, which lost 2 bases and 3 bases, there was a span of 17 bases. Germline V gene sequence: CDR1 SGHTA, CDR2 FQGNSA. This CDR3 contains 16 residues. CDR3 protein: CASSLWNGQGGYEQYF. The CDR3 coding sequence is TGTGCCAGCAGCTTATGGAACGGCCAGGGGGGCTACGAGCAGTACTTC.

Many counts were recorded for this clonotype. The gene calls are TRBV7-2 and TRBJ2-1; 11 bases map to TRBD2. This CDR3 comprises 17 residues. Losses at the gene ends were 2 bases for V and 0 bases for J; bases not matched to a gene: 3. In germline, CDR1 is SGHTA, CDR2 FQGNSA. The CDR3 protein is CASSLRLAGSSYNEQFF. The CDR3 DNA reads TGTGCCAGCAGCTTAAGACTAGCGGGGAGCTCCTACAATGAGCAGTTCTTC.

The table lists this clonotype with many counts. This chain connects TRBV7-8 to TRBJ2-3; a possible D gene is TRBD2 (6 bases). The V end was cut by 4 bases, the J end by 2 bases, with 13 bases between. The CDR3 is made up of 15 amino acids. CDR1 is SGHVS and CDR2 is FQNEAQ in the germline V gene. In nucleotides, the CDR3 is TGTGCCAGCAGCTCGCCACTAGCAAACACAGATACGCAGTATTTT. Translated: CASSSPLANTDTQYF.

There are many counts of this clonotype. The chain recombines TRBV28 with TRBJ1-3, with unresolved D. V was pared by 1 base and J by 0 bases, with 4 bases between. Germline CDR1 is MDHEN and CDR2 is SYDVKM. CDR3 length: 14 amino acids. CDR3 sequence reads: CASSLSRSGNTIYF. The CDR3 region has the DNA TGTGCCAGCAGTTTATCACGCTCTGGAAACACCATATATTTT.

This clonotype was seen at least ten times. The CDR3 bases are TGCAGCGTATCGACTAGCTTGTCTTTCTATGGCGACGAGCAGTACTTC. This encodes CSVSTSLSFYGDEQYF. This rearrangement joins TRBV29-1 to TRBJ2-7, with 7 bases lining up with TRBD2. Germline V gene data show CDR1 as SQVTM and CDR2 as ANQGSEA. With 6 bases clipped from V and 5 bases from J, the junction kept 19 bases outside the gene matches. CDR3 length: 16 residues.

This clonotype was counted ten times or more. In DNA, the CDR3 is TGCAGTGCCCATAGCGGGGCCCACACAGATACGCAGTATTTT. Amino acids: CSAHSGAHTDTQYF. The rearrangement uses TRBV20-1 and TRBJ2-3; 8 positions agree with TRBD2. The CDR3 is 14 amino acids. V shed 6 bases and J 2 bases; nucleotides not matched to a gene: 7. Germline assignment: CDR1 DFQATT and CDR2 SNEGSKA (reference sequence).

This clonotype was picked up many times. This chain joins TRBV20-1 and TRBJ2-7; a possible D gene is TRBD1 (6 bases). Germline assignment: CDR1 DFQATT and CDR2 SNEGSKA (reference sequence). Between the trimmed V and J ends, which lost 0 bases and 1 base, there was a span of 10 bases. This CDR3 has 14 amino acids. Written as DNA, the CDR3 is TGCAGTGCTAGAGATCTTCAGGGGTCCTACGAGCAGTACTTC. Translation: CSARDLQGSYEQYF.

This clonotype was seen more than once but under ten times. Here the CDR3 DNA reads TGTGCCAGCAGTTTAAGGGGGCCAATGCTTATTGGGTACAATGAGCAGTTCTTC. This gives the protein CASSLRGPMLIGYNEQFF. The chain uses TRBV27 and TRBJ2-1; 7 bases agree with TRBD1. Germline V CDR1 and CDR2: MNHEY, SMNVEV (reference sequence). V lost 2 bases to trimming and J lost 4 bases; unmatched junction nucleotides: 14. The CDR3 runs 18 residues.

This clonotype was detected many times. The V call is TRBV15, the J call TRBJ2-3, with a possible D match to TRBD2 (5 bases). The V and J ends lost 1 base and 3 bases respectively, with 11 bases between them. CDR1 LNHNV and CDR2 YYDKDF come from the germline V gene (reference sequence). CDR3 length equals 15 residues. CDR3: CATSRAEASTDTQYF. The CDR3 DNA follows: TGTGCCACCAGCAGAGCGGAGGCTAGTACAGATACGCAGTATTTT.

This clonotype was recorded at least ten times. The chain joins TRBV20-1 to TRBJ1-5; 7 positions match TRBD1. The germline V gene encodes CDR1 DFQATT and CDR2 SNEGSKA (reference sequence). V lost 6 bases and J lost 4; bases outside the gene matches: 6. This CDR3 has 13 residues. CDR3 in DNA: TGCAGTGCCAGGGGGGCGCGGAATCAGCCCCAGCATTTT. Its protein product is CSARGARNQPQHF.